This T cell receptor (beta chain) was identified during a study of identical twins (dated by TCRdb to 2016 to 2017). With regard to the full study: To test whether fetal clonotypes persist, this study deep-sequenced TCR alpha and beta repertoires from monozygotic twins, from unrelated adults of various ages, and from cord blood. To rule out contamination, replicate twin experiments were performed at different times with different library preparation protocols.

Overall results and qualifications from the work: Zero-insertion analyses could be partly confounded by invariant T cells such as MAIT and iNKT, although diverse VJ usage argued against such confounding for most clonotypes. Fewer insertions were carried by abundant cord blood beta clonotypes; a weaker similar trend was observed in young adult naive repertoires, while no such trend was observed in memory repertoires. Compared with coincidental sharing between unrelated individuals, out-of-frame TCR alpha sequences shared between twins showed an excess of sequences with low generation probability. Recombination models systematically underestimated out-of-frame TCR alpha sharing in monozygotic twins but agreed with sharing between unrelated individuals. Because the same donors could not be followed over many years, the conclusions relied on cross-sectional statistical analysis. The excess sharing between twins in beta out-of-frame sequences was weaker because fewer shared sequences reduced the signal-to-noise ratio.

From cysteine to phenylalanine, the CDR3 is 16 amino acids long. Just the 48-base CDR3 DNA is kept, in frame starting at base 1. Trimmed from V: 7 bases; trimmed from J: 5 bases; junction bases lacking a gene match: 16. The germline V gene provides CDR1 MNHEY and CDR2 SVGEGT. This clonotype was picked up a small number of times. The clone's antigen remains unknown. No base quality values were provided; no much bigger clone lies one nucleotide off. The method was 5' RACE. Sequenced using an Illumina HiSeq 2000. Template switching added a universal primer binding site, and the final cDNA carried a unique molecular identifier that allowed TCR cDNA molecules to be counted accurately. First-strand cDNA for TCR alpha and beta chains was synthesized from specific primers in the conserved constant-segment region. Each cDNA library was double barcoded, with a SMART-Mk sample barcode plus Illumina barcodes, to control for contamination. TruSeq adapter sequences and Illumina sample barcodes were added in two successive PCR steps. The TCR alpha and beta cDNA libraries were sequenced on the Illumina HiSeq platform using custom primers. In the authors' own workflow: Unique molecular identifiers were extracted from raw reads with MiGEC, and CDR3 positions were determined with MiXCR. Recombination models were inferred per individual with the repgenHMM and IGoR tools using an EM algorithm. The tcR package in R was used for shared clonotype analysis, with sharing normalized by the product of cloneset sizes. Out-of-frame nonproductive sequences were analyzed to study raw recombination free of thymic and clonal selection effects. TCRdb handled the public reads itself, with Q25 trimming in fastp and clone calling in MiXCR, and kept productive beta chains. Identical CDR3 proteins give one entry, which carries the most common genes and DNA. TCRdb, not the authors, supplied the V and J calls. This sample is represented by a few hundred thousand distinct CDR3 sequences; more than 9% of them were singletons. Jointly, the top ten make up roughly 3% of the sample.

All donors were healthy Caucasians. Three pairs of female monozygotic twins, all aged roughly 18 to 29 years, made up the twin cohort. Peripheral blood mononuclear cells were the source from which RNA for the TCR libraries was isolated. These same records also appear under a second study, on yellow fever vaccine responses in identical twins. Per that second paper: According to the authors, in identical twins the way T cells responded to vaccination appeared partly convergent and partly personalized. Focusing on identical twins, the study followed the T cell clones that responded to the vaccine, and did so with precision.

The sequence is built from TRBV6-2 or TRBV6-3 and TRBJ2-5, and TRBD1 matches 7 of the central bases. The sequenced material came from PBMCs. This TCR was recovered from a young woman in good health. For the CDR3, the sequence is CASTRTGGVDEETQYF. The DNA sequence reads TGTGCCAGCACAAGGACAGGAGGTGTGGACGAGGAGACCCAGTACTTC.